This T cell receptor (beta chain) was retrieved from a study of T cell repertoires in cytomegalovirus infection. Via MiXCR, TCRdb re-called the reads, giving one row per CDR3 protein. The top ten hold around 12% of the sample, which has approximately 730,000 distinct CDR3 sequences, approximately 32% seen once. With regard to this clonotype: Antigen: not known.

The CDR3 length is 16 residues. CDR1 is MNHEY, CDR2 SMNVEV, per germline (reference sequence). V lost 5 bases to trimming and J lost 2 bases; unmatched junction nucleotides: 8. The sequenced sample was cultured CD8+ T cells from PBMCs, obtained from culture after CMV antigen stimulation. This sequence was found in a human donor in good health (CMV status not recorded). Some clones in this sample may be carry-over from other donors' samples. The rearrangement links TRBV27 to TRBJ2-3, with 9 bases that match TRBD2. The CDR3 DNA reads as TGTGCCAGCAGTACCCCAGCGGGGGGATACACAGATACGCAGTATTTT. It translates to CASSTPAGGYTDTQYF.